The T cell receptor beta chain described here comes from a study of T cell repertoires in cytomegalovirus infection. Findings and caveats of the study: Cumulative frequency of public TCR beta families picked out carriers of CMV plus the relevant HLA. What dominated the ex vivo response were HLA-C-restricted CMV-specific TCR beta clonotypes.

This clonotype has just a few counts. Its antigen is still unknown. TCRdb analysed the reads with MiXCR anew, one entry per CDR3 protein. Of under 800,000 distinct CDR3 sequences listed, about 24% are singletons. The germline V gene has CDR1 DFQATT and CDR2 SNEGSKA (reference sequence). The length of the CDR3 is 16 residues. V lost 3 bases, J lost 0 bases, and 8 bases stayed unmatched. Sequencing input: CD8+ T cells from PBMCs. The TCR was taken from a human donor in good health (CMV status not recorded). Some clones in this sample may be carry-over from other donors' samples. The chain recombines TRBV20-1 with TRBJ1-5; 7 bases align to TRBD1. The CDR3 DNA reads TGCAGTGCTAGCGACCGGGACAGCTATAGCAATCAGCCCCAGCATTTT. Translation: CSASDRDSYSNQPQHF.